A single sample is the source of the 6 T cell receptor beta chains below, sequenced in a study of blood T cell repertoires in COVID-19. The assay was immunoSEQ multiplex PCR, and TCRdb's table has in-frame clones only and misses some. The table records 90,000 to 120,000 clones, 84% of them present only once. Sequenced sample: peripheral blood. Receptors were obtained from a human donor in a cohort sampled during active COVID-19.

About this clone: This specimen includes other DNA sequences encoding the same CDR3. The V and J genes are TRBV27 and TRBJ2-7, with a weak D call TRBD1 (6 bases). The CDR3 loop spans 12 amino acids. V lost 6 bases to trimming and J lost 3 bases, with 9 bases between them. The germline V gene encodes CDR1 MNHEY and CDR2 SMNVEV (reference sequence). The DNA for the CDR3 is TGTGCCAGCAGCCCACAGGGCTACGAGCAGTACTTC. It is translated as CASSPQGYEQYF.

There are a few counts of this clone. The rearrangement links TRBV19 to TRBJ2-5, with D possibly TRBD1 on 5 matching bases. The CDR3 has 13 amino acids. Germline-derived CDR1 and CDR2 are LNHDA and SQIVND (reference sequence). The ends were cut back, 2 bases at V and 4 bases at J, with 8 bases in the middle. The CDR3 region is CASSIRGSETQYF. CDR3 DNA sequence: TGTGCCAGTAGTATAAGGGGTTCAGAGACCCAGTACTTC.

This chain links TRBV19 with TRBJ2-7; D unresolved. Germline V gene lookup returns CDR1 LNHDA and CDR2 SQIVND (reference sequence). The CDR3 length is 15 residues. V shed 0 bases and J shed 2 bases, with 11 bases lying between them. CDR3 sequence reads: CASSIDSALPYEQYF. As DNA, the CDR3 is TGTGCCAGTAGTATAGATTCAGCGCTACCCTACGAGCAGTACTTC.

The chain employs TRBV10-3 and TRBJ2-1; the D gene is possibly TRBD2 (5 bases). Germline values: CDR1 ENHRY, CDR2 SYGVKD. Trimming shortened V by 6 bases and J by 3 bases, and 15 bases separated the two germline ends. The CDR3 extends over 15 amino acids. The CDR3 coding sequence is TGTGCCATCAGGGACTCGATGGCCGACTACAATGAGCAGTTCTTC. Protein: CAIRDSMADYNEQFF.

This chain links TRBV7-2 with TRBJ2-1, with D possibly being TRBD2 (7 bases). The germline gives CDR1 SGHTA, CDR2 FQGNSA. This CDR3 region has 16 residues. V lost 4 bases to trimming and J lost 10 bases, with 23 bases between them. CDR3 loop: CASSSRWLDGGQEQFF. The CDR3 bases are TGTGCCAGCAGCTCCCGCTGGCTAGACGGGGGGCAGGAGCAGTTCTTC.

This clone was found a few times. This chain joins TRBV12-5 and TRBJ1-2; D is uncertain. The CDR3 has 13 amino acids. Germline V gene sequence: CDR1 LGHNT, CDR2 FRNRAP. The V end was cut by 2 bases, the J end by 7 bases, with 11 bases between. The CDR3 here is CASGLLETGGYTF. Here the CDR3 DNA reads TGTGCTAGTGGTTTGCTTGAAACGGGTGGCTACACCTTC.